This TCR beta chain comes out of a study of human T cells and chemical hapten exposure. Background on the study: While the approximately 23-week study was under way, patients received diphenylcyclopropenone on the scalp every week.

Each CDR3 protein gets one entry after TCRdb re-called the RACE reads with MiXCR. This sample carries around 330,000 distinct CDR3 sequences, 5.5% of them seen once, and the ten largest clones take approximately 8.2%. Trimming removed 7 bases from V and 5 bases from J; junction bases left unmatched: 14. Germline-derived CDR1 and CDR2 are SQVTM and ANQGSEA. The CDR3 totals 15 residues. Documented time point: pre-sensitization, week 0. The treatment denotes: therapeutic diphenylcyclopropenone sensitization with weekly scalp DPC. The specimen comprised whole blood, sampled in connection with sensitization to the hapten diphenylcyclopropenone (DPC). The TCR sequence derives from a woman aged 18-30 years with alopecia areata. Some clones in this sample may be carry-over from other donors' samples. The chain has TRBV29-1 and TRBJ1-2; TRBD1 agrees at 9 bases. CDR3 coding DNA: TGCAGCGCTTGGACAGGGGACTCTTCAAGTTATGGCTACACCTTC. It translates to CSAWTGDSSSYGYTF.